These T cell receptor beta chains were read from a single sample in a study of human T cells and chemical hapten exposure. TCRdb itself ran the RACE reads through MiXCR, one entry per CDR3 protein. Counted here are 280,000 or so distinct CDR3 sequences, around 7.3% occurring once; the ten biggest clones make up 0.9% to 1.5%. The material was whole blood, obtained in connection with sensitization to the hapten diphenylcyclopropenone (DPC). These receptors were taken from a young man with alopecia areata. Some clones in this sample may be carry-over from other donors' samples. Both conserved end residues are part of each CDR3. The D gene is left open where the match is weak. Clone size appears in some rows only: once, few, many, or a class for an expanded clone.

clone_size: few; cdr3_length: 15; d_call: TRBD1; j_call: TRBJ1-1; v_call: TRBV20-1; cdr3_nt: TGCAGTGCTAGCCTCCACAGGGGGCCGGCCACTGAAGCTTTCTTT; cdr3_aa: CSASLHRGPATEAFF
clone_size: few; cdr3_length: 14; d_call: TRBD1; j_call: TRBJ1-1; v_call: TRBV11-2; cdr3_nt: TGTGCCAGCACCACGACAGGGAAGAACACTGAAGCTTTCTTT; cdr3_aa: CASTTTGKNTEAFF
clone_size: NA; cdr3_length: 13; d_call: NA; j_call: TRBJ1-6; v_call: TRBV27; cdr3_nt: TGTGCCAGCAGTTTAACTCTATGGTCACCCCTCCACTTT; cdr3_aa: CASSLTLWSPLHF
clone_size: NA; cdr3_length: 17; d_call: TRBD1; j_call: TRBJ2-6; v_call: TRBV6-5; cdr3_nt: TGTGCCAGCAGTTACTCGAACAGGGGTCCTGGGGCCAACGTCCTGACTTTC; cdr3_aa: CASSYSNRGPGANVLTF
clone_size: many; cdr3_length: 14; d_call: NA; j_call: TRBJ1-5; v_call: TRBV9; cdr3_nt: TGTGCCAGCAGCGTAGGAGGGGGAGGTCAGCCCCAGCATTTT; cdr3_aa: CASSVGGGGQPQHF
clone_size: many; cdr3_length: 16; d_call: NA; j_call: TRBJ1-2; v_call: TRBV20-1; cdr3_nt: TGCAGTGGGGGTAGGGAACGAGTCCTATCCCTGTATGGCTACACCTTC; cdr3_aa: CSGGRERVLSLYGYTF
clone_size: NA; cdr3_length: 15; d_call: TRBD1; j_call: TRBJ2-7; v_call: TRBV7-9; cdr3_nt: TGTGCCAGCAGCTTAGGCGGGACAGGGATCTACGAGCAGTACTTC; cdr3_aa: CASSLGGTGIYEQYF
clone_size: many; cdr3_length: 17; d_call: NA; j_call: TRBJ1-4; v_call: TRBV5-5; cdr3_nt: TGTGCCAGCAGCCTAGGAGGGGCTAGTTTGTCTAATGAAAAACTGTTTTTT; cdr3_aa: CASSLGGASLSNEKLFF
clone_size: many; cdr3_length: 15; d_call: TRBD1; j_call: TRBJ1-1; v_call: TRBV6-2/TRBV6-3; cdr3_nt: TGTGCCAGTTCATTTTCCGGGACAGTGAACACTGAAGCTTTCTTT; cdr3_aa: CASSFSGTVNTEAFF
clone_size: many; cdr3_length: 15; d_call: TRBD1; j_call: TRBJ1-5; v_call: TRBV6-2/TRBV6-3; cdr3_nt: TGTGCCAGCAGTACGGGACAGGGGCCCAATCAGCCCCAGCATTTT; cdr3_aa: CASSTGQGPNQPQHF
clone_size: many; cdr3_length: 15; d_call: NA; j_call: TRBJ2-3; v_call: TRBV7-2; cdr3_nt: TGTGCCAGCAACGGGCCCCAACGCGCCACAGATACGCAGTATTTT; cdr3_aa: CASNGPQRATDTQYF
clone_size: medium-sized; cdr3_length: 14; d_call: TRBD1; j_call: TRBJ1-1; v_call: TRBV9; cdr3_nt: TGTGCCAGCAGCATGGGACAGTCGAACACTGAAGCTTTCTTT; cdr3_aa: CASSMGQSNTEAFF
clone_size: many; cdr3_length: 12; d_call: NA; j_call: TRBJ2-1; v_call: TRBV18; cdr3_nt: TGTGCCAGCTCACCATGGGACGGGGAGCAGTTCTTC; cdr3_aa: CASSPWDGEQFF
clone_size: few; cdr3_length: 14; d_call: NA; j_call: TRBJ1-2; v_call: TRBV6-2/TRBV6-3; cdr3_nt: TGTGCCAGCAGAGTGACAGGACCGAACTATGGCTACACCTTC; cdr3_aa: CASRVTGPNYGYTF
clone_size: few; cdr3_length: 15; d_call: TRBD1; j_call: TRBJ1-2; v_call: TRBV28; cdr3_nt: TGTGCCAGCAGTATGAGGGGGCGGACTTTCTATGGCTACACCTTC; cdr3_aa: CASSMRGRTFYGYTF
clone_size: few; cdr3_length: 13; d_call: NA; j_call: TRBJ1-5; v_call: TRBV6-2/TRBV6-3; cdr3_nt: TGTGCCAGCAGTCCGACAGGAACCTGGACCCAGCATTTT; cdr3_aa: CASSPTGTWTQHF
clone_size: NA; cdr3_length: 13; d_call: NA; j_call: TRBJ1-3; v_call: TRBV10-3; cdr3_nt: TGTGCCATCAGTGAGGGGGCCGGAAACACCATATATTTT; cdr3_aa: CAISEGAGNTIYF
clone_size: NA; cdr3_length: 15; d_call: NA; j_call: TRBJ1-2; v_call: TRBV4-3; cdr3_nt: TGCGCCAGCAGCCAAGAGGAGGGCGTTTTTTATGGCTACACCTTC; cdr3_aa: CASSQEEGVFYGYTF
clone_size: NA; cdr3_length: 13; d_call: NA; j_call: TRBJ2-1; v_call: TRBV7-2; cdr3_nt: TGTGCCAGCAGGCCAGAGGTTGTCTCCCGGCAGTTCTTC; cdr3_aa: CASRPEVVSRQFF
clone_size: few; cdr3_length: 16; d_call: NA; j_call: TRBJ1-2; v_call: TRBV6-5; cdr3_nt: TGTGCCAGCAGTTACTCGACGAACCCAGGGAACTATGGCTACACCTTC; cdr3_aa: CASSYSTNPGNYGYTF
clone_size: few; cdr3_length: 15; d_call: NA; j_call: TRBJ2-1; v_call: TRBV7-2; cdr3_nt: TGTGCCAGCAGCTTCACTAGGAGCTCCTACAATGAGCAGTTCTTC; cdr3_aa: CASSFTRSSYNEQFF
clone_size: NA; cdr3_length: 11; d_call: NA; j_call: TRBJ2-7; v_call: TRBV28; cdr3_nt: TGTGCCAGCGGGGGGTCCTACGAGCAGTACTTC; cdr3_aa: CASGGSYEQYF
clone_size: few; cdr3_length: 14; d_call: NA; j_call: TRBJ2-3; v_call: TRBV7-8; cdr3_nt: TGTGCCAGCACATTCGGACAAAGCACAGATACGCAGTATTTT; cdr3_aa: CASTFGQSTDTQYF
clone_size: NA; cdr3_length: 14; d_call: NA; j_call: TRBJ1-1; v_call: TRBV5-1; cdr3_nt: TGCGCCAGCCAAGTCGGGGGTGAAGCCACTGAAGCTTTCTTT; cdr3_aa: CASQVGGEATEAFF
clone_size: many; cdr3_length: 14; d_call: NA; j_call: TRBJ1-1; v_call: TRBV6-2/TRBV6-3; cdr3_nt: TGTGCCAGCCGAAGCCAGGGATTGAACACTGAAGCTTTCTTT; cdr3_aa: CASRSQGLNTEAFF
clone_size: many; cdr3_length: 15; d_call: NA; j_call: TRBJ2-5; v_call: TRBV4-3; cdr3_nt: TGCGCCAGCAGCCAAGATCCCCAGGGGCGCGAGACCCAGTACTTC; cdr3_aa: CASSQDPQGRETQYF
clone_size: few; cdr3_length: 16; d_call: NA; j_call: TRBJ2-4; v_call: TRBV6-2/TRBV6-3; cdr3_nt: TGTGCCAGCAGCCCCCCTCGGGTTATTGCCAAAAACATTCAGTACTTC; cdr3_aa: CASSPPRVIAKNIQYF
clone_size: NA; cdr3_length: 15; d_call: NA; j_call: TRBJ2-1; v_call: TRBV6-2/TRBV6-3; cdr3_nt: TGTGCCAGCAGTTACTCCCTACCGGACAGTTTGGGGCAGTTCTTC; cdr3_aa: CASSYSLPDSLGQFF
clone_size: few; cdr3_length: 16; d_call: NA; j_call: TRBJ1-2; v_call: TRBV3-1; cdr3_nt: TGTGCCAGCAGCCAAGTTGTACAGGTTCGCGGCTATGGCTACACCTTC; cdr3_aa: CASSQVVQVRGYGYTF
clone_size: NA; cdr3_length: 12; d_call: NA; j_call: TRBJ2-2; v_call: TRBV6-5; cdr3_nt: TGTGCCAGCAGTTCCCCACCCGGGGAGCTGTTTTTT; cdr3_aa: CASSSPPGELFF
clone_size: few; cdr3_length: 16; d_call: NA; j_call: TRBJ1-6; v_call: TRBV28; cdr3_nt: TGTGCCAGCAGTCCCGCCCCCTGGGAGGGGAATTCACCCCTCCACTTT; cdr3_aa: CASSPAPWEGNSPLHF
clone_size: NA; cdr3_length: 13; d_call: TRBD1; j_call: TRBJ1-6; v_call: TRBV20-1; cdr3_nt: TGCAGTGCCAGGAGGACAGGGGGTTCACCCCTCCACTTT; cdr3_aa: CSARRTGGSPLHF
clone_size: few; cdr3_length: 15; d_call: TRBD1; j_call: TRBJ1-4; v_call: TRBV6-5; cdr3_nt: TGTGCCAGCAGTTACTCCAGGGGGCCTTATGAAAAACTGTTTTTT; cdr3_aa: CASSYSRGPYEKLFF
clone_size: NA; cdr3_length: 15; d_call: NA; j_call: TRBJ2-3; v_call: TRBV20-1; cdr3_nt: TGCAGTGCCATCCTCCGGGACACATACACAGATACGCAGTATTTT; cdr3_aa: CSAILRDTYTDTQYF
clone_size: few; cdr3_length: 13; d_call: NA; j_call: TRBJ2-6; v_call: TRBV6-2/TRBV6-3; cdr3_nt: TGTGCCATCTCGTTGGGTGGGGCCAACGTCCTGACTTTC; cdr3_aa: CAISLGGANVLTF
clone_size: few; cdr3_length: 14; d_call: NA; j_call: TRBJ2-4; v_call: TRBV7-9; cdr3_nt: TGTGCCAGCAGCTTTGGGAGGCTTCCAAACATTCAGTACTTC; cdr3_aa: CASSFGRLPNIQYF
clone_size: few; cdr3_length: 13; d_call: TRBD1; j_call: TRBJ1-1; v_call: TRBV7-9; cdr3_nt: TGTGCCAGCGCCCCGGGACAGGGCGTACGCGCTTTCTTT; cdr3_aa: CASAPGQGVRAFF
clone_size: few; cdr3_length: 15; d_call: NA; j_call: TRBJ1-1; v_call: TRBV10-3; cdr3_nt: TGTGCCATCAGTGAGTCGGACCGGATGAACACTGAAGCTTTCTTT; cdr3_aa: CAISESDRMNTEAFF
clone_size: NA; cdr3_length: 15; d_call: TRBD1; j_call: TRBJ2-5; v_call: TRBV12-3/TRBV12-4; cdr3_nt: TGTGCCAGCAGTTCGGTGAGGGGGCCCCAAGAGACCCAGTACTTC; cdr3_aa: CASSSVRGPQETQYF
clone_size: many; cdr3_length: 15; d_call: NA; j_call: TRBJ1-4; v_call: TRBV29-1; cdr3_nt: TGCAGCGTTGAAGACCCGACAGCAACTAATGAAAAACTGTTTTTT; cdr3_aa: CSVEDPTATNEKLFF
clone_size: NA; cdr3_length: 15; d_call: TRBD1; j_call: TRBJ2-3; v_call: TRBV11-2; cdr3_nt: TGTGCCAGCAGCTTATCTAGGGGGCGCCCAGATACGCAGTATTTT; cdr3_aa: CASSLSRGRPDTQYF
clone_size: NA; cdr3_length: 12; d_call: NA; j_call: TRBJ1-4; v_call: TRBV6-6; cdr3_nt: TGTGCCAGCACTTGGAATAATGAAAAACTGTTTTTT; cdr3_aa: CASTWNNEKLFF
clone_size: few; cdr3_length: 15; d_call: TRBD1; j_call: TRBJ1-4; v_call: TRBV2; cdr3_nt: TGTGCCAGCAGCCGCCAGGGACAGGTTAATGAAAAACTGTTTTTT; cdr3_aa: CASSRQGQVNEKLFF
clone_size: many; cdr3_length: 12; d_call: NA; j_call: TRBJ2-1; v_call: TRBV29-1; cdr3_nt: TGCAGCGTGAGGGACACCTACAATGAGCAGTTCTTC; cdr3_aa: CSVRDTYNEQFF